This note documents a single TCR beta chain sequence. Produced via immunoSEQ multiplex PCR; TCRdb's table is partial and in-frame only. The table includes about 200,000 clones, around four fifths detected once. J lost 5 bases, V lost 5 bases, and 5 bases had no gene match. The CDR3 covers 14 residues. Germline V gives CDR1 SGDLS, CDR2 YYNGEE. This entry belongs to a study of blood T cell repertoires in COVID-19. Source material: peripheral blood. This sequence originates from a woman aged 40 to 55 with active or convalescent COVID-19. J is TRBJ2-1 and V is TRBV9, with 9 positions matching TRBD2. Here the CDR3 reads CASSEREVNNEQFF. The CDR3 DNA follows: TGTGCCAGCAGTGAGCGGGAGGTAAACAATGAGCAGTTCTTC.